These 18 T cell receptor beta chains were all obtained from the same sample, sequenced in a study of blood T cell repertoires in COVID-19. Clones were sequenced by immunoSEQ multiplex PCR, and TCRdb holds only the in-frame ones, with some missing. This sample has more than 150,000 clones, with 75% to 90% found just once. The sequenced sample consisted of PBMCs or T cells enriched from blood (not recorded which). These receptors all come from a woman aged 55-69 years who had recovered from COVID-19.

The rearrangement uses TRBV12-5 and TRBJ1-1; D is uncertain. Trimming stripped 3 bases from V and 0 bases from J, with 5 bases between. Germline CDR1 LGHNT, CDR2 FRNRAP. The CDR3 extends over 13 amino acids. The chain's CDR3 is CASGFQVNTEAFF. CDR3 DNA: TGTGCTAGTGGTTTTCAGGTGAACACTGAAGCTTTCTTT.

The chain couples TRBV7-2 to TRBJ2-1; tentatively, D is TRBD2 (6 bases). The CDR3 is 15 amino acids. The germline V and J ends were trimmed by 6 bases and 1 base, with 13 bases remaining between them. Germline values: CDR1 SGHTA, CDR2 FQGNSA. The CDR3 region has the DNA TGTGCCAGCAGTTTTGATCGGGGGTCCTACAATGAGCAGTTCTTC. As protein: CASSFDRGSYNEQFF.

In DNA, the CDR3 is TGTGCCAGCAGTCACCCGTTTAGTACAGATACGCAGTATTTT. This gives the protein CASSHPFSTDTQYF. The rearrangement uses TRBV2 and TRBJ2-3; D is ambiguous. CDR1 and CDR2 from the germline V gene are SNHLY and FYNNEI. V was pared by 5 bases and J by 3 bases, with 12 bases between. The CDR3 covers 14 residues.

The rearrangement uses TRBV13 and TRBJ2-7; D might be TRBD1 (5 bases). The CDR3 loop spans 18 amino acids. The germline V gene encodes CDR1 PRHDT and CDR2 FYEKMQ (reference sequence). Trimming shortened V by 2 bases and J by 4 bases, and 24 bases separated the two germline ends. DNA of the CDR3: TGTGCCAGCAGCTTATTGCAGGGTCAGTCCAACCAACGTTACGAGCAGTACTTC. It specifies CASSLLQGQSNQRYEQYF.

The rearrangement links TRBV21-1 to TRBJ2-7; TRBD1 is the table's D call and was not checked against the DNA. TRBV21-1 is a pseudogene locus. This CDR3 has 15 residues. The CDR3 DNA follows: TGTGCCAGCAGCACCCGACAGGCCGGTACCTACGAGCAGTACTTC. As protein: CASSTRQAGTYEQYF.

The V call is TRBV29-1, the J call TRBJ1-4; 7 positions match TRBD1. CDR3 length: 13 residues. Germline loops: CDR1 SQVTM, CDR2 ANQGSEA. V gave up 6 bases and J gave up 8 bases; unmatched junction bases: 9. CDR3 nucleotide sequence: TGCAGCGTGAAATCAGGGGGTCACGAAAAACTGTTTTTT. It is translated as CSVKSGGHEKLFF.

The V gene is TRBV7-2, the J gene TRBJ1-4, with D perhaps matching TRBD1 (5 bases). Trimming removed 5 bases at V and 3 bases at J, with 16 bases between. CDR1 is SGHTA, CDR2 FQGNSA, per germline. CDR3 length: 16 amino acids. CDR3 protein: CASSRGMGVANEKLFF. The DNA of the CDR3 is TGTGCCAGCAGCCGGGGGATGGGGGTGGCTAATGAAAAACTGTTTTTT.

J is TRBJ2-7 and V is TRBV12-3 or TRBV12-4; TRBD1 matches 8 bases. This CDR3 is 12 amino acids long. V was pared by 5 bases and J by 12 bases, with 9 bases of the junction left unmatched. CDR3 bases: TGTGCCAGCAGTCCCCCGGACAGGGCCCGGTACTTC. It yields the protein CASSPPDRARYF.

V is TRBV2 and J is TRBJ1-5; D uncertain. The CDR3 totals 11 residues. From germline, CDR1 is SNHLY and CDR2 FYNNEI. V was cut by 3 bases and J by 12 bases, with 9 bases left in between. This CDR3 is CASSDGGHQHF. DNA for the CDR3: TGTGCCAGCAGTGACGGCGGTCACCAGCATTTT.

This clone has just one count. The V call is TRBV27, the J call TRBJ1-2; TRBD1 aligns across 9 bases. Germline lookup yields CDR1 MNHEY and CDR2 SMNVEV (reference sequence). CDR3 length: 14 residues. J gave up 3 bases and V 5 bases, and 4 bases lay outside the gene matches. The chain's CDR3 is CASSTGQGYYGYTF. As DNA, the CDR3 is TGTGCCAGCAGTACGGGACAGGGCTACTATGGCTACACCTTC.

A note on this clone: This CDR3 is also generated by other DNA sequences in the sample. The V call is TRBV6-5, the J call TRBJ1-2; D remains unclear. The germline V gene encodes CDR1 MNHEY and CDR2 SVGAGI. The CDR3 spans 14 residues. The V end lost 0 bases, the J end lost 2 bases, and 7 bases lay between the germline ends. The CDR3 reads CASSYSGGNYGYTF. Written as DNA, the CDR3 is TGTGCCAGCAGTTACTCGGGAGGGAACTATGGCTACACCTTC.

DNA of the CDR3: TGTGCCAGTAGTGGCGGGCCAGGGGCCCACTATGGCTACACCTTC. Protein product: CASSGGPGAHYGYTF. V and J are TRBV19 and TRBJ1-2; perhaps TRBD1 as D (6 bases). Trimming left V 5 bases short and J 3 bases short, with 16 bases between. Germline V gene sequence: CDR1 LNHDA, CDR2 SQIVND (reference sequence). This CDR3 has 15 residues.

The CDR3 region is CASSEDRAGGPETQYF. The CDR3 DNA reads TGTGCCAGCAGTGAGGATAGAGCGGGGGGGCCGGAGACCCAGTACTTC. The chain recombines TRBV2 with TRBJ2-5; 10 nucleotides align to TRBD2. The ends lost 3 bases at V and 5 bases at J; junction bases unmatched: 9. CDR3 length equals 16 residues. The V gene's germline CDR1 is SNHLY and CDR2 FYNNEI.

The rearrangement joins TRBV7-9 to TRBJ2-1; 10 bases are shared with TRBD1. V lost 6 bases, J lost 4 bases, and 18 bases stayed unmatched. This CDR3 comprises 19 residues. Looked up from germline, CDR1 is SEHNR and CDR2 is FQNEAQ (reference sequence). CDR3 in amino acids: CASRPPPRRGTGVYNEQFF. CDR3 coding DNA: TGTGCCAGCAGACCCCCCCCGCGGCGTGGGACAGGGGTTTACAATGAGCAGTTCTTC. The full variable domain, in which reference TRBV7-9 and TRBJ2-1 provide the parts outside the CDR3, is DTGVSQNPRHKITKRGQNVTFRCDPISEHNRLYWYRQTLGQGPEFLTYFQNEAQLEKSRLLSDRFSAERPKGSFSTLEIQRTEQGDSAMYLCASRPPPRRGTGVYNEQFFGPGTRLTVL.

As DNA, the CDR3 is TGCGCCAGCAGCACCGGGACAGGGCATGAAAAACTGTTTTTT. It encodes CASSTGTGHEKLFF. The J gene is TRBJ1-4, the V gene TRBV5-1; TRBD1 matches at 9 bases. The CDR3 has 14 residues. V shed 4 bases, J shed 6 bases, and the junction held 4 bases outside the gene matches. Germline values: CDR1 SGHRS, CDR2 YFSETQ.

The rearrangement links TRBV10-1 to TRBJ1-5; D may be TRBD1 (5 bases). Germline-derived CDR1 and CDR2 are WNHNN and SYGVQD (reference sequence). The CDR3 is made up of 13 amino acids. V was pared by 9 bases and J by 0 bases, with 9 bases between. The CDR3 DNA reads TGCGCCAGTGACAGCCTTAGCAATCAGCCCCAGCATTTT. Translated: CASDSLSNQPQHF.

The chain is built from TRBV21-1 and TRBJ2-1; the table's D call, TRBD2, has no DNA check behind it. TRBV21-1 has pseudogene status. This CDR3 has 17 residues. The CDR3 reads CASSKAGGGSSYNEQFF. In DNA form, the CDR3 reads TGTGCCAGCAGCAAAGCAGGGGGGGGGAGCTCCTACAATGAGCAGTTCTTC.

The gene calls are TRBV5-1 and TRBJ2-5, with 7 positions matching TRBD2. The CDR3 loop spans 16 amino acids. Germline CDR1 reads SGHRS; CDR2 reads YFSETQ. J was trimmed by 3 bases and V by 3 bases; bases with no gene match: 11. The CDR3 sequence: CASSSGSRGEKETQYF. The CDR3 coding sequence is TGCGCCAGCAGCTCCGGTTCCCGGGGGGAGAAAGAGACCCAGTACTTC. Looking up the rest from reference TRBV5-1 and TRBJ2-5 gives the full variable domain: KAGVTQTPRYLIKTRGQQVTLSCSPISGHRSVSWYQQTPGQGLQFLFEYFSETQRNKGNFPGRFSGRQFSNSRSEMNVSTLELGDSALYLCASSSGSRGEKETQYFGPGTRLLVL.